This T cell receptor (beta chain) is drawn from a study of shared clonotypes between healthy human individuals. Study outcomes and limitations: Non-shared clonotypes were found to have lower generation probabilities than the clonotypes that were shared by all four of the sorted-subset donors.

This table comes from immunoSEQ multiplex PCR, and its TCRdb copy is limited to in-frame clones, with some not included. In the table there are 2 million to 3 million clones, around nine tenths of which are singletons. With respect to this clone: Its antigen is as yet unknown.

CDR1 is SEHNR and CDR2 is FQNEAQ in the germline V gene (reference sequence). The CDR3 sequence is 15 residues long. Trimming took 3 bases from V and 2 from J, leaving 11 bases between them. This chain joins TRBV7-9 and TRBJ2-1; D uncertain. The material sequenced was naive CD4+ T cells sorted from blood. Subset denoted: CD45RA+ positively selected. The receptor was isolated from a man aged 18 to 29 in good health. As DNA, the CDR3 is TGTGCCAGCAGCTTGTTACGCGGTCCCTACAATGAGCAGTTCTTC. Protein sequence: CASSLLRGPYNEQFF.